These 27 T cell receptor beta chains share one sample of origin, sequenced in a study of blood T cell repertoires in COVID-19. Using immunoSEQ multiplex PCR, the repertoire was profiled, and TCRdb retains in-frame clones only, with some absent. The sample carries 160,000 or so clones, approximately 81% recorded once. Sequenced material: PBMCs or T cells enriched from blood (not recorded which). These receptors were collected from a man in his fifties or sixties who had recovered from COVID-19.

The V gene is TRBV7-9, the J gene TRBJ1-4; no clear D gene. The CDR3 extends over 11 amino acids. V shed 5 bases and J shed 4 bases, with 2 bases lying between them. Germline assignment: CDR1 SEHNR and CDR2 FQNEAQ (reference sequence). For the CDR3, the DNA is TGTGCCAGCAGCCTTAATGAAAAACTGTTTTTT. As protein: CASSLNEKLFF.

The J gene is TRBJ2-3, the V gene TRBV6-6; TRBD2 agrees at 13 bases. The germline CDR1 and CDR2 sequences are MNHNY and SVGAGI (reference sequence). V shed 6 bases, J shed 7 bases, and the junction held 4 bases outside the gene matches. This CDR3 region has 14 residues. The CDR3 DNA follows: TGTGCCAGCAGCAAGGGACTAGCGGGGAATACGCAGTATTTT. Translated, it gives CASSKGLAGNTQYF.

V gene TRBV18 combines with J gene TRBJ2-7; perhaps TRBD2 as D (9 bases). In germline, CDR1 is KGHSH, CDR2 LQKENI. Trimming removed 3 bases from V and 0 bases from J, with 27 bases in between. This CDR3 has 20 residues. The CDR3, as DNA: TGTGCCAGCTCACCCGGGACAGGCCCGTCTAGCGGGACCACCTCCTACGAGCAGTACTTC. Translating it yields CASSPGTGPSSGTTSYEQYF.

The rearrangement joins TRBV4-2 to TRBJ2-5; 13 bases match TRBD2. The CDR3 loop spans 16 amino acids. Germline values: CDR1 LGHNA, CDR2 YNFKEQ. Trimming cost V 1 base and J 5 bases; bases outside gene matches: 4. Here the CDR3 reads CASSQGLAGGGETQYF. In DNA form, the CDR3 reads TGTGCCAGCAGCCAAGGACTAGCGGGGGGCGGGGAGACCCAGTACTTC.

The J gene is TRBJ2-1, the V gene TRBV19, with 7 bases identical to TRBD1. CDR3 length: 14 residues. After removal of 6 bases from V and 6 bases from J, the junction contained 8 bases not matched to a gene. Germline loops: CDR1 LNHDA, CDR2 SQIVND (reference sequence). The CDR3 nucleotides read TGTGCCAGTAGACCCTTGACAGGGTTCAATGAGCAGTTCTTC. Protein sequence: CASRPLTGFNEQFF.

This chain uses TRBV28 with TRBJ1-5; possible D gene TRBD1, 5 bases. The CDR3 is 11 residues long. Per the germline V gene, CDR1 is MDHEN and CDR2 is SYDVKM. Trimming shortened V by 6 bases and J by 6 bases, and 6 bases separated the two germline ends. The CDR3 DNA reads as TGTGCCAGCAGGGGGGGTCAGCCCCAGCATTTT. Protein: CASRGGQPQHF.

The rearrangement links TRBV5-1 to TRBJ1-2, with 8 bases lining up with TRBD1. CDR1 and CDR2 from the germline V gene are SGHRS and YFSETQ. The CDR3 runs 15 residues. The junction had 8 bases not matched to a gene; V was cut back by 0 bases and J by 7 bases. CDR3 sequence: CASSLAIGQGGGYTF. CDR3 bases: TGCGCCAGCAGCTTGGCGATAGGACAGGGTGGTGGCTACACCTTC.

The genes are TRBV9 and TRBJ1-1; D unresolved. Germline V gene sequence: CDR1 SGDLS, CDR2 YYNGEE. The V and J ends lost 3 bases and 1 base respectively, with 7 bases between them. The CDR3 length is 13 residues. The DNA for the CDR3 is TGTGCCAGCAGCGCACAGCCGAACACTGAAGCTTTCTTT. It translates to CASSAQPNTEAFF.

This rearrangement joins TRBV2 to TRBJ2-5; 10 nucleotides match TRBD1. From germline, CDR1 is SNHLY and CDR2 FYNNEI. V was pared by 4 bases and J by 5 bases, with 7 bases of the junction left unmatched. The CDR3 is made up of 15 amino acids. Here the CDR3 reads CASSARDRGLETQYF. The CDR3 DNA follows: TGTGCCAGCAGTGCCCGGGACAGGGGTTTGGAGACCCAGTACTTC.

The chain carries TRBV5-4 and TRBJ2-3; D gene unclear. Trimming cost V 3 bases and J 8 bases, with 4 bases left between them. The CDR3 extends over 10 amino acids. Germline V CDR1 and CDR2: SGHNT, YYREEE (reference sequence). In DNA form, the CDR3 reads TGTGCCAGCAGCTACTTTACGCAGTATTTT. Amino acids: CASSYFTQYF.

This chain uses TRBV12-3 or TRBV12-4 with TRBJ2-7; 7 bases are a match to TRBD1. With V trimmed by 7 bases and J by 3 bases, 6 bases remained unmatched. The CDR3 extends over 13 amino acids. The CDR3 spells CASTRQGDYEQYF. CDR3 in DNA: TGTGCCAGCACCCGGCAGGGGGACTACGAGCAGTACTTC.

This clone has a handful of counts. A read error may account for a junction end that differs from germline. The chain carries TRBV5-6 and TRBJ2-7; possible D gene TRBD2, 7 bases. The CDR3 totals 12 residues. Looked up from germline, CDR1 is SGHDT and CDR2 is YYEEEE. CDR3 bases: TGTGCCAGCACCTTGGGGGGGCCTGAGCAGTACTTC. This codes for CASTLGGPEQYF.

The chain links TRBV10-3 to TRBJ2-3; 8 nucleotides agree with TRBD2. CDR1 and CDR2 from the germline V gene are ENHRY and SYGVKD. Losses at the gene ends were 6 bases for V and 1 base for J; bases not matched to a gene: 6. The CDR3 contains 15 residues. The CDR3 DNA reads as TGTGCCATCAGCCTACTAGCGGAACGCACAGATACGCAGTATTTT. Protein product: CAISLLAERTDTQYF.

V gene TRBV24-1 combines with J gene TRBJ2-3, with a possible D match to TRBD2 (7 bases). This CDR3 region has 15 residues. Germline V lookup: CDR1 KGHDR, CDR2 SFDVKD. The V end was cut by 3 bases, the J end by 0 bases, with 9 bases between. The CDR3 sequence is CATSDRGASTDTQYF. The CDR3 nucleotides read TGTGCCACCAGTGATCGGGGGGCTAGCACAGATACGCAGTATTTT.

V gene TRBV5-6 combines with J gene TRBJ1-2, with a possible D match to TRBD1 (5 bases). This CDR3 is built from 14 residues. V was trimmed by 0 bases and J by 4 bases, leaving 10 bases between them. Germline CDR1 reads SGHDT; CDR2 reads YYEEEE. The CDR3 DNA sequence: TGTGCCAGCAGCTTGGTAGGGGTGAGCTATGGCTACACCTTC. Protein sequence: CASSLVGVSYGYTF.

The genes are TRBV5-1 and TRBJ1-2, with TRBD1 matching over 12 bases. This CDR3 is built from 16 residues. Germline CDR1 SGHRS, CDR2 YFSETQ. The V segment lost 4 bases and the J segment 4 bases; nucleotides outside the gene matches: 8. The CDR3 loop is CASSAESGQGAYGYTF. The CDR3 coding sequence is TGCGCCAGCAGCGCCGAGTCGGGACAGGGGGCCTATGGCTACACCTTC.

J is TRBJ1-2 and V is TRBV5-1; the D gene is possibly TRBD1 (6 bases). Trimming removed 2 bases from V and 6 bases from J, with 23 bases in between. The CDR3 has 17 residues. Germline CDR1 reads SGHRS; CDR2 reads YFSETQ. The CDR3 DNA follows: TGCGCCAGCAGCTTAGCTCTGGAAGCGGGGGGCGCTCATGGCTACACCTTC. It specifies CASSLALEAGGAHGYTF.

V usage is TRBV15 and J usage is TRBJ2-5; 7 positions match TRBD2. Germline V gives CDR1 LNHNV, CDR2 YYDKDF (reference sequence). V lost 0 bases and J lost 6; bases outside the gene matches: 7. This CDR3 contains 15 residues. The CDR3 region has the DNA TGTGCCACCAGCAGAGAGGGATGGACTAGACAGACCCAGTACTTC. Translated: CATSREGWTRQTQYF.

The chain couples TRBV28 to TRBJ1-1; D remains ambiguous. The V gene's germline CDR1 is MDHEN and CDR2 SYDVKM. Trimming shortened V by 10 bases and J by 4 bases, and 16 bases separated the two germline ends. CDR3 length equals 13 residues. CDR3 loop: CATAVGRATEAFF. The CDR3 coding sequence is TGTGCCACCGCCGTGGGGAGGGCCACTGAAGCTTTCTTT.

This sequence joins TRBV28 and TRBJ2-7; tentative D call: TRBD1 (5 bases). The V gene lost 8 bases and the J gene lost 1 base, with 9 bases spanning the gap. The V gene's germline CDR1 is MDHEN and CDR2 SYDVKM. This CDR3 has 12 amino acids. The CDR3 sequence: CASSDISYEQYF. CDR3 coding DNA: TGTGCCAGCTCGGACATATCCTACGAGCAGTACTTC.

V is TRBV28 and J is TRBJ1-1; D is undetermined. The CDR3 totals 13 residues. The V gene's germline CDR1 is MDHEN and CDR2 SYDVKM. Between the trimmed V and J ends, which lost 2 bases and 8 bases, there was a span of 12 bases. Written as DNA, the CDR3 is TGTGCCAGCAGTTTACGCTTTATGGCCGAAGCTTTCTTT. Protein product: CASSLRFMAEAFF.

The rearrangement links TRBV7-8 to TRBJ1-5; D is undetermined. From germline, CDR1 is SGHVS and CDR2 FQNEAQ. V lost 5 bases and J 7 bases, leaving 15 bases between the germline ends. The CDR3 spans 14 residues. The CDR3 region has the DNA TGTGCCAGCAGCCCCCCAGGCAGTCGGCAGCCCCAGCATTTT. This codes for CASSPPGSRQPQHF.

The genes are TRBV5-1 and TRBJ1-1; no clear D. Per germline, CDR1 SGHRS and CDR2 YFSETQ. Trimming took off 0 bases at V and 0 bases at J, with 9 bases between the two ends. The CDR3 sequence is 15 residues long. CDR3 coding DNA: TGCGCCAGCAGCTTGGACCCAGATTTGAACACTGAAGCTTTCTTT. This gives the protein CASSLDPDLNTEAFF.

The chain joins TRBV14 to TRBJ2-7; tentative D call: TRBD2 (5 bases). CDR3 length: 19 residues. Germline V gene lookup returns CDR1 SGHDN and CDR2 FVKESK. V lost 4 bases to trimming and J lost 1 base, with 26 bases between them. The CDR3 DNA reads as TGTGCCAGCAGCCCATACTTTAACCGGGAAACGGAAAGGTCCTACGAGCAGTACTTC. Translation: CASSPYFNRETERSYEQYF.

The genes are TRBV7-2 and TRBJ2-2; 10 bases are shared with TRBD1. Trimming at V came to 11 bases and at J to 1 base, leaving 10 bases not matched to a gene. The CDR3 sequence is 16 residues long. Germline CDR1 SGHTA, CDR2 FQGNSA. CDR3 DNA sequence: TGTGCCGTTCATGCGACAGGGGGCATGAACACCGGGGAGCTGTTTTTT. Its translation: CAVHATGGMNTGELFF.

The chain uses TRBV11-3 and TRBJ2-5, with D unresolved. Per the germline V gene, CDR1 is SGHNT and CDR2 is YENEEA. Trimming cost V 1 base and J 5 bases, with 14 bases left between them. The CDR3 runs 15 residues. The CDR3 DNA is TGTGCCAGCAGCTTAGGGCCCTCCCGAGCGGAGACCCAGTACTTC. It yields the protein CASSLGPSRAETQYF. Full variable domain (rest looked up from reference TRBV11-3 and TRBJ2-5): EAGVVQSPRYKIIEKKQPVAFWCNPISGHNTLYWYLQNLGQGPELLIRYENEEAVDDSQLPKDRFSAERLKGVDSTLKIQPAELGDSAVYLCASSLGPSRAETQYFGPGTRLLVL.

This chain uses TRBV7-9 with TRBJ2-7, with 7 bases identical to TRBD1. The CDR3 covers 15 residues. V lost 1 base and J lost 1; bases outside the gene matches: 4. Germline CDR1 reads SEHNR; CDR2 reads FQNEAQ (reference sequence). The CDR3 sequence is CASSLGGTASYEQYF. The DNA for the CDR3 is TGTGCCAGCAGCTTAGGGGGGACAGCGTCCTACGAGCAGTACTTC.